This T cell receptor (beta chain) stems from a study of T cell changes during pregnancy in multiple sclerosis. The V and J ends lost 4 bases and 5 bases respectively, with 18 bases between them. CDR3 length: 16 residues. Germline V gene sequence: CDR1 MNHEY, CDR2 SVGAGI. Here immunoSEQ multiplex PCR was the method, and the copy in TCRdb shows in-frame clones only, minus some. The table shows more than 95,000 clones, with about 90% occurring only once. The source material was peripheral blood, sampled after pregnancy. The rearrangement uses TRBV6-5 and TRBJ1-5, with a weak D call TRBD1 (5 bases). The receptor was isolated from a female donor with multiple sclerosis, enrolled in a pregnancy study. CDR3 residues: CASSLARGALDQPQHF. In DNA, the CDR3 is TGTGCCAGCAGTTTGGCCCGCGGGGCGCTCGATCAGCCCCAGCATTTT.